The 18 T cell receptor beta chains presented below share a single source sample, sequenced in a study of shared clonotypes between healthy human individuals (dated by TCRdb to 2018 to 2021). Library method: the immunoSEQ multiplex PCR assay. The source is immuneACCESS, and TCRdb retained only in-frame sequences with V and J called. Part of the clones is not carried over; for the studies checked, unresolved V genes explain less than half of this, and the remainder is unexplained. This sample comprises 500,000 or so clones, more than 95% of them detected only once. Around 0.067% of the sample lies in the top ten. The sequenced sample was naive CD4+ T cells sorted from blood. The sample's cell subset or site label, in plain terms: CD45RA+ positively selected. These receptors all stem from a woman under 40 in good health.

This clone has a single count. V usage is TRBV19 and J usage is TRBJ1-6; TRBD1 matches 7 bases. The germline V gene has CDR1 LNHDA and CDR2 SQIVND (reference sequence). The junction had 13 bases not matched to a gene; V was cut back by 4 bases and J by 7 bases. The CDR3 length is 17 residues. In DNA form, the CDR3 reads TGTGCCAGTAGTACCCCCCTCGGGACAGAGATGAATTCACCCCTCCACTTT. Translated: CASSTPLGTEMNSPLHF. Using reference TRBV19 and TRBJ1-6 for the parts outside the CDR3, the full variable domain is DGGITQSPKYLFRKEGQNVTLSCEQNLNHDAMYWYRQDPGQGLRLIYYSQIVNDFQKGDIAEGYSVSREKKESFPLTVTSAQKNPTAFYLCASSTPLGTEMNSPLHFGNGTRLTVT.

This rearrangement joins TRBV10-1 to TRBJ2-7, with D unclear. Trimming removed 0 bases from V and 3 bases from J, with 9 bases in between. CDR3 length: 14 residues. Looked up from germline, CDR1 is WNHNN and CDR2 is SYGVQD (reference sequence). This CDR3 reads CASSESWQNYEQYF. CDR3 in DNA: TGCGCCAGCAGTGAGTCGTGGCAGAACTACGAGCAGTACTTC.

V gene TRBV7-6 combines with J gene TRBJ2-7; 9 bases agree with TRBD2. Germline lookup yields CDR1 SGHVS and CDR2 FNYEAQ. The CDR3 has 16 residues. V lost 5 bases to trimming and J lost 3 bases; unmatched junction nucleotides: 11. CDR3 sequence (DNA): TGTGCCAGCAGCACCACTTCCAGCGGGAGGTTCTACGAGCAGTACTTC. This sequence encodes CASSTTSSGRFYEQYF.

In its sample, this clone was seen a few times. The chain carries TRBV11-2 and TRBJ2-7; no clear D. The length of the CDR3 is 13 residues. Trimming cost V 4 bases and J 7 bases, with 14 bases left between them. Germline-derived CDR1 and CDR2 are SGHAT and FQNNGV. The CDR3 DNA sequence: TGTGCCAGCAGCTCCCAAGGGTACGGGGAGCAGTACTTC. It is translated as CASSSQGYGEQYF.

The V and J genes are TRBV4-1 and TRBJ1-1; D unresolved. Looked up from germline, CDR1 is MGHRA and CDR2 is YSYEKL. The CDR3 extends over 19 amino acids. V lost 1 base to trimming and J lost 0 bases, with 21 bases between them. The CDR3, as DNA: TGCGCCAGCAGCCAAGCAAGGTCGGCGGCAATCGGGGTGAACACTGAAGCTTTCTTT. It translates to CASSQARSAAIGVNTEAFF.

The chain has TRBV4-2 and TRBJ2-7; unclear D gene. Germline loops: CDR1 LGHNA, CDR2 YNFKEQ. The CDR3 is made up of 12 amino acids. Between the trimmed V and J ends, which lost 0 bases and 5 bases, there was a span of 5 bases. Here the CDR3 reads CASSQDRHEQYF. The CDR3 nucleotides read TGTGCCAGCAGCCAAGATCGACACGAGCAGTACTTC.

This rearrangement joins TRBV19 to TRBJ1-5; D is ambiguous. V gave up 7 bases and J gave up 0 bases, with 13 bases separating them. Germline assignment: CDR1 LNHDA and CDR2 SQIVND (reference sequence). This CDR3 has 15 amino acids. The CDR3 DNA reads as TGTGCCAGTAACCCTCAGCGGAATAGCAATCAGCCCCAGCATTTT. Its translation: CASNPQRNSNQPQHF.

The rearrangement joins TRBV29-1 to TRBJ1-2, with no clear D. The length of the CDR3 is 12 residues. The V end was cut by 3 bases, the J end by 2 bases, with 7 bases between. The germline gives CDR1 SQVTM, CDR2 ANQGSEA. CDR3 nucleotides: TGCAGCGTTGAGGGCCAGAACTATGGCTACACCTTC. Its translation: CSVEGQNYGYTF. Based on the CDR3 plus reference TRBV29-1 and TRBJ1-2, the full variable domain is SAVISQKPSRDICQRGTSLTIQCQVDSQVTMMFWYRQQPGQSLTLIATANQGSEATYESGFVIDKFPISRPNLTFSTLTVSNMSPEDSSIYLCSVEGQNYGYTFGSGTRLTVV.

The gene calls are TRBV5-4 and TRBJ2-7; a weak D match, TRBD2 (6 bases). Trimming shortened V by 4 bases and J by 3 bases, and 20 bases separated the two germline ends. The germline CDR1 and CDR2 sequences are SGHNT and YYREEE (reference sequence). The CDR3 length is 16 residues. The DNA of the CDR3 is TGTGCCAGCAGCAACCACGGACTAACCCCATTCTACGAGCAGTACTTC. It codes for CASSNHGLTPFYEQYF.

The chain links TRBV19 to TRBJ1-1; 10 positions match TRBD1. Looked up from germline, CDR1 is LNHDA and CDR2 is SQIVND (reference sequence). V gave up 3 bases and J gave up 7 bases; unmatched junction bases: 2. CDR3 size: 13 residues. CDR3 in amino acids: CASSMGDRGEAFF. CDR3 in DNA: TGTGCCAGTAGTATGGGGGACAGGGGTGAAGCTTTCTTT.

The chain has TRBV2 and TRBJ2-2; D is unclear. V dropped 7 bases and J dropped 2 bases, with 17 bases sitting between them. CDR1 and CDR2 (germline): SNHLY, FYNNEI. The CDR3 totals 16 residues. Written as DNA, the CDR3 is TGTGCCAGCACTATCGCCCTGCTGGGAAACACCGGGGAGCTGTTTTTT. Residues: CASTIALLGNTGELFF.

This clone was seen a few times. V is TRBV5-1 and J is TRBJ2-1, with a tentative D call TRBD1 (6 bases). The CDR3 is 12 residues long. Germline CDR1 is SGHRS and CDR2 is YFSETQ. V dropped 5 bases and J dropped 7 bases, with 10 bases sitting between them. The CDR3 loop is CASRSGVNEQFF. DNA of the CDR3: TGCGCCAGCAGATCAGGGGTAAATGAGCAGTTCTTC. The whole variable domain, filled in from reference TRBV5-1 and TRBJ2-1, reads KAGVTQTPRYLIKTRGQQVTLSCSPISGHRSVSWYQQTPGQGLQFLFEYFSETQRNKGNFPGRFSGRQFSNSRSEMNVSTLELGDSALYLCASRSGVNEQFFGPGTRLTVL.

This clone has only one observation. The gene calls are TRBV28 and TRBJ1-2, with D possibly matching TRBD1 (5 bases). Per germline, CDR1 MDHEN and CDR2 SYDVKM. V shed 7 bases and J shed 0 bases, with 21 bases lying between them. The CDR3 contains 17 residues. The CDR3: CASTLGHGAGANYGYTF. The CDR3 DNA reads TGTGCCAGCACCTTAGGGCACGGGGCGGGAGCTAACTATGGCTACACCTTC.

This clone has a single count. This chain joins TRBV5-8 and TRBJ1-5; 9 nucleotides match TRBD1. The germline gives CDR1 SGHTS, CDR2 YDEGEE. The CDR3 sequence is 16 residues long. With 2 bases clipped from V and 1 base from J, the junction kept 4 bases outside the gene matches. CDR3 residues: CASSLYRGPSNQPQHF. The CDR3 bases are TGTGCCAGCAGCTTATACAGGGGGCCCAGCAATCAGCCCCAGCATTTT. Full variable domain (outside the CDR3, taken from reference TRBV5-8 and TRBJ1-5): EAGVTQSPTHLIKTRGQQATLRCSPISGHTSVYWYQQALGLGLQFLLWYDEGEERNRGNFPPRFSGRQFPNYSSELNVNALELEDSALYLCASSLYRGPSNQPQHFGDGTRLSIL.

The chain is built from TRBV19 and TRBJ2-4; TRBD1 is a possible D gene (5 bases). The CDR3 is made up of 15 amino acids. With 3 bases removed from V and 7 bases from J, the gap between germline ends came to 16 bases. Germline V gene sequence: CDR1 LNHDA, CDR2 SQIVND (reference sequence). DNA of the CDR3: TGTGCCAGTAGTATCTGGGGCTCGGAGTGGAACATTCAGTACTTC. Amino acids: CASSIWGSEWNIQYF. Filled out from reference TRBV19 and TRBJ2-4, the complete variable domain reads DGGITQSPKYLFRKEGQNVTLSCEQNLNHDAMYWYRQDPGQGLRLIYYSQIVNDFQKGDIAEGYSVSREKKESFPLTVTSAQKNPTAFYLCASSIWGSEWNIQYFGAGTRLSVL.

The CDR3 DNA sequence: TGTGCCAGCAATACCGGGACGTATGATAATTCACCCCTCCACTTT. Translating it yields CASNTGTYDNSPLHF. The J gene is TRBJ1-6, the V gene TRBV28; tentative D call: TRBD1 (5 bases). The CDR3 covers 15 residues. The germline gives CDR1 MDHEN, CDR2 SYDVKM. The germline V and J ends were trimmed by 7 bases and 5 bases, with 15 bases remaining between them.

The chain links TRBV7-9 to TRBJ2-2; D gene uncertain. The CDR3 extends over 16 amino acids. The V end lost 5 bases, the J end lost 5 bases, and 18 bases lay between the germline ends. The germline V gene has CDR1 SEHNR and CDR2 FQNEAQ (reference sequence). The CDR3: CASSRTVAAPTGELFF. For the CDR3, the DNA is TGTGCCAGCAGCAGGACCGTCGCAGCTCCAACCGGGGAGCTGTTTTTT.

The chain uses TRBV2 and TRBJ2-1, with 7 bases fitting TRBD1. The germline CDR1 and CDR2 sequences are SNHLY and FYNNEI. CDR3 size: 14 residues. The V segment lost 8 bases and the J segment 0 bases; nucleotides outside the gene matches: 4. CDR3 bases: TGTGCCAGCCCCAGGGGGAGCTCCTACAATGAGCAGTTCTTC. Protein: CASPRGSSYNEQFF. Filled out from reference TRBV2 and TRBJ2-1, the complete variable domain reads EPEVTQTPSHQVTQMGQEVILRCVPISNHLYFYWYRQILGQKVEFLVSFYNNEISEKSEIFDDQFSVERPDGSNFTLKIRSTKLEDSAMYFCASPRGSSYNEQFFGPGTRLTVL.